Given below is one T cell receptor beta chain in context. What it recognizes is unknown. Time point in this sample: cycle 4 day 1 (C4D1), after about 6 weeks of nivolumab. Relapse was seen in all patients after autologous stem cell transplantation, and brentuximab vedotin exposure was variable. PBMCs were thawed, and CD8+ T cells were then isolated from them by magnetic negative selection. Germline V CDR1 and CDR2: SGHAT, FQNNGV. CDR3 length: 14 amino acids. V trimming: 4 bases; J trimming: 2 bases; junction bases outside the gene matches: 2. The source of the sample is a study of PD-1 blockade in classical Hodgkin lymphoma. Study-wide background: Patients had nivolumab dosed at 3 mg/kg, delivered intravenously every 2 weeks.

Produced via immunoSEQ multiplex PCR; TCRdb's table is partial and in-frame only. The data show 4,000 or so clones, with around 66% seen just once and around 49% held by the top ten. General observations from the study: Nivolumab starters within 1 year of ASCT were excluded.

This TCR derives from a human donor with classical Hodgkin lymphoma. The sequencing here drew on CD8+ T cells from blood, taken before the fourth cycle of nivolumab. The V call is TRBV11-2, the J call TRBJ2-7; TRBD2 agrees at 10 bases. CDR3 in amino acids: CASSSSGGPYEQYF. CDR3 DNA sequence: TGTGCCAGCAGCTCTAGCGGGGGCCCCTACGAGCAGTACTTC.